The TCR beta chain under discussion was sequenced for a study of patients and donors after allogeneic stem cell transplantation. Via MiXCR, TCRdb re-called the RT-PCR reads, giving one row per CDR3 protein. Counted here are over 150,000 distinct CDR3 sequences, approximately 30% occurring once; the ten biggest clones make up around 3%. Germline V gives CDR1 MNHEY, CDR2 SVGEGT. Losses at the gene ends were 2 bases for V and 1 base for J; bases not matched to a gene: 10. The CDR3 contains 18 residues. V usage is TRBV6-2 or TRBV6-3 and J usage is TRBJ2-1; TRBD2 aligns across 8 bases. The source material was blood, either unsorted or a sorted T cell fraction (not recorded which). This clonotype was obtained from a human donor who was either an allogeneic HSCT recipient or a stem cell or donor lymphocyte infusion donor (not recorded which). It is not recorded whose cells these are; they may come from a transplant donor. DNA for the CDR3: TGTGCCAGCAGTTACAGCCCCCCGGGACTAGGGTCCTACAATGAGCAGTTCTTC. As protein: CASSYSPPGLGSYNEQFF.